This T cell receptor beta chain was captured in a study of blood T cell repertoires in COVID-19. This clone ranks as medium-sized. The V segment lost 7 bases and the J segment 4 bases; nucleotides outside the gene matches: 9. Germline-derived CDR1 and CDR2 are ENHRY and SYGVKD. The CDR3 runs to 14 residues. Profiling relied on immunoSEQ multiplex PCR, and the TCRdb table lists in-frame clones only, not all of them. The sample shows more than 95,000 clones, approximately 80% of them seen only once. The gene calls are TRBV10-3 and TRBJ1-2; 7 nucleotides align to TRBD1. Sequencing was carried out using peripheral blood. The sequence derives from a human donor in a cohort sampled during active or convalescent COVID-19. CDR3 nucleotide sequence: TGTGCCATCAAGCCGGGACAGCAGTTCTATGGCTACACCTTC. It yields the protein CAIKPGQQFYGYTF.